The 7 T cell receptor beta chains below were found in one sample sequenced in a study of shared clonotypes between healthy human individuals. Using immunoSEQ multiplex PCR, the repertoire was profiled, and TCRdb retains in-frame clones only, with some absent. The sample carries around 700,000 clones, about two thirds recorded once. The specimen sequenced was memory CD4+ T cells sorted from blood. Subset of the sample: CD45RA-negative fraction. These TCRs come from a woman aged 25-40 years in good health.

V is TRBV7-2 and J is TRBJ2-5; D is possibly TRBD1 (6 bases). Trimming took 1 base from V and 2 from J, leaving 8 bases between them. The CDR3 loop spans 14 amino acids. Germline V CDR1 and CDR2: SGHTA, FQGNSA. In nucleotides, the CDR3 is TGTGCCAGCAGCTTAGGAGGGGGACAAGAGACCCAGTACTTC. It encodes CASSLGGGQETQYF.

The J gene is TRBJ2-5, the V gene TRBV5-1; 11 nucleotides align to TRBD2. The germline V gene has CDR1 SGHRS and CDR2 YFSETQ. This CDR3 has 17 amino acids. J was trimmed by 5 bases and V by 7 bases; bases with no gene match: 16. CDR3 in DNA: TGCGCCAGCTGCCCGACCGAACCACTAGCGGGAGTGGAGACCCAGTACTTC. As protein: CASCPTEPLAGVETQYF. Drawing the rest from reference TRBV5-1 and TRBJ2-5, the complete variable domain is KAGVTQTPRYLIKTRGQQVTLSCSPISGHRSVSWYQQTPGQGLQFLFEYFSETQRNKGNFPGRFSGRQFSNSRSEMNVSTLELGDSALYLCASCPTEPLAGVETQYFGPGTRLLVL.

The chain employs TRBV28 and TRBJ1-1, with 7 bases that match TRBD1. V lost 6 bases, J lost 5 bases, and 12 bases stayed unmatched. CDR3 length equals 15 residues. CDR1 and CDR2 from the germline V gene are MDHEN and SYDVKM. The CDR3 coding sequence is TGTGCCAGCAGAACAGGGGAACGGGTTAGGACTGAAGCTTTCTTT. This sequence encodes CASRTGERVRTEAFF. Full variable domain (outside the CDR3, taken from reference TRBV28 and TRBJ1-1): DVKVTQSSRYLVKRTGEKVFLECVQDMDHENMFWYRQDPGLGLRLIYFSYDVKMKEKGDIPEGYSVSREKKERFSLILESASTNQTSMYLCASRTGERVRTEAFFGQGTRLTVV.

V gene TRBV5-6 combines with J gene TRBJ1-3, with D possibly being TRBD1 (6 bases). In germline, CDR1 is SGHDT, CDR2 YYEEEE. The V gene lost 3 bases and the J gene lost 3 bases, with 13 bases spanning the gap. The CDR3 is 15 amino acids. The CDR3 sequence is CASSSQGLVGNTIYF. CDR3 DNA: TGTGCCAGCAGCTCACAGGGTTTGGTTGGAAACACCATATATTTT.

The chain employs TRBV7-9 and TRBJ2-7, with TRBD1 identical over 7 bases. Per the germline V gene, CDR1 is SEHNR and CDR2 is FQNEAQ (reference sequence). After removal of 5 bases from V and 4 bases from J, the junction contained 11 bases not matched to a gene. This CDR3 is 15 amino acids long. CDR3: CASSPQNRDRYEQYF. The CDR3 DNA reads TGTGCCAGCAGCCCCCAAAACCGGGACAGATACGAGCAGTACTTC.

The rearrangement uses TRBV7-7 and TRBJ2-2; D is possibly TRBD1 (5 bases). V was shortened by 0 bases and J by 6 bases, with 14 bases between the two germline ends. The CDR3 runs to 16 residues. Germline CDR1 SSHAT, CDR2 FNYEAQ (reference sequence). The CDR3 DNA follows: TGTGCCAGCAGCTTAGCGCTTTCCCCAGGGTCCGGGGAGCTGTTTTTT. This encodes CASSLALSPGSGELFF.

This clone was detected once. The V call is TRBV19, the J call TRBJ1-5; possibly TRBD1 for D (5 bases). Germline lookup yields CDR1 LNHDA and CDR2 SQIVND (reference sequence). V was cut by 6 bases and J by 5 bases, with 14 bases left in between. The CDR3 sequence is 14 residues long. CDR3 residues: CASRLGRHDQPQHF. The CDR3 DNA follows: TGTGCCAGTAGGCTGGGACGGCACGATCAGCCCCAGCATTTT.